The text below deals with one T cell receptor (beta chain). The ends were cut back, 4 bases at V and 3 bases at J, with 16 bases in the middle. The CDR3 spans 17 residues. CDR1 and CDR2 from the germline V gene are SEHNR and FQNEAQ (reference sequence). The data are from a study of blood T cell repertoires in COVID-19. At the level of the study: Collection of acute and convalescent COVID-19 samples took place in the United States, Italy and Spain. The cDNA or gDNA used as material had been derived from T cells, B-cell-depleted T cells, or PBMCs.

As processed by the authors: Amplified reference gene primers provided the basis for estimating nucleated cell counts. Produced via immunoSEQ multiplex PCR; TCRdb's table is partial and in-frame only. The V and J calls and clone size are taken from that table; D and trimming were inferred from the DNA. The sample yields about 110,000 clones, about four fifths seen once. The gene calls are TRBV7-9 and TRBJ1-6; the D gene is possibly TRBD1 (6 bases). The clonotype originates from a woman aged 70-85 years with acute or convalescent COVID-19. Input material: peripheral blood. The CDR3 here is CASSSLDRTIYNSPLHF. CDR3 coding DNA: TGTGCCAGCAGCTCCTTAGACAGGACCATCTATAATTCACCCCTCCACTTT.